This T cell receptor beta chain is drawn from a study of cytomegalovirus exposure and HLA in healthy donors. PCR amplification relied on 60 Vbeta primers (plus 13 Jbeta primers). TCRdb keeps only in-frame clones here, not all; method: immunoSEQ multiplex PCR. This table holds 85,000 to 120,000 clones, around 79% found once. Remarks on this clone: Its antigen is not known.

This CDR3 region has 15 residues. Germline V gene lookup returns CDR1 KGHSH and CDR2 LQKENI. Unmatched junction bases numbered 4, after V lost 4 bases and J lost 1 base. Findings of the study overall: CMV serostatus was the only immune exposure information that was available.

The chain carries TRBV18 and TRBJ2-3, with TRBD1 matching over 8 bases. The receptor comes from a man in his 60s in good health and CMV-seronegative. The sequenced material came from PBMCs. The DNA of the CDR3 is TGTGCCAGCTCACGTGGACAGGGAGGCACAGATACGCAGTATTTT. Its translation: CASSRGQGGTDTQYF.